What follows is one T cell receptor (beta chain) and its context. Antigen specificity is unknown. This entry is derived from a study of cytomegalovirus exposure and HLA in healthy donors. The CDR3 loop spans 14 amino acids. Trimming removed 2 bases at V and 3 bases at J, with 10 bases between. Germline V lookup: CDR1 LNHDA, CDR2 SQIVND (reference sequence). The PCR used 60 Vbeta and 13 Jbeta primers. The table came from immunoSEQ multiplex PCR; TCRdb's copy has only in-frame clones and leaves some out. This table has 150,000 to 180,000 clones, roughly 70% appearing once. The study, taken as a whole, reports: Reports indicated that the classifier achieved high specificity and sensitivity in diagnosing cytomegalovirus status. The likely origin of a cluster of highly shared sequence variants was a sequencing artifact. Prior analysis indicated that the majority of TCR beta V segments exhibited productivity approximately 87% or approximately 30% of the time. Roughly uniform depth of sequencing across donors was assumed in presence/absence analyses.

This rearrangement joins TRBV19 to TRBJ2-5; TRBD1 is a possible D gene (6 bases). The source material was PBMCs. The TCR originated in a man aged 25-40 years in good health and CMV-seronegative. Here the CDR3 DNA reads TGTGCCAGTAGTATACAGGCAGGGGAAGAGACCCAGTACTTC. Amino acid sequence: CASSIQAGEETQYF.